The clone carrying this TCR beta chain was observed a few times. Its antigen is not identified. The source of the sample is a study of neurological immune-mediated disorders. Whole-study results and caveats: Multiple sclerosis patients had less TCR clonal expansion than even healthy controls, unlike HTLV-1-associated myelopathy.

5'RACE with 10-nucleotide random UMIs generated the cDNA. Whenever a sequencing run was performed, it yielded over 170 million TCR-beta sequences from 15-18 subjects. TCRdb called the 5' RACE reads again in MiXCR, with one record for every CDR3 protein. The table includes approximately 68,000 distinct CDR3 sequences, roughly 4.9% detected once. Germline values: CDR1 SGHRS, CDR2 YFSETQ. The CDR3 totals 13 residues. V gave up 2 bases and J gave up 1 base, with 1 base separating them. The sequenced sample consisted of PBMCs. The chain recombines TRBV5-1 with TRBJ2-6; no definite D call. The clonotype was recovered from a woman in her sixties or seventies with multiple sclerosis. CDR3 DNA: TGCGCCAGCAGCTTATCTGGGGCCAACGTCCTGACTTTC. This gives the protein CASSLSGANVLTF.